This T cell receptor (beta chain) was recovered during a study of T cell changes during pregnancy in multiple sclerosis (dated by TCRdb to the late 2010s). Some background on the complete study: Changes in the T cell repertoire over the course of pregnancy were examined in this study in women with multiple sclerosis.

The germline V gene specifies SGHTA as CDR1 and FQGNSA as CDR2. V and J lose 4 bases and 1 base, and a span of 13 bases separates them. The CDR3 covers 15 residues, taking in both the cysteine and the phenylalanine. The only DNA kept is the CDR3, 45 bases in frame from the first base. Library construction relied on the immunoSEQ multiplex PCR assay. TCRdb provides this immuneACCESS table in a form limited to in-frame rearrangements. Some clones are lacking; in checked studies, under half of them reflect an unresolved V gene, and why the rest are absent is not known. The sample contains tens of thousands of clones, roughly nine tenths of them found a single time. The biggest ten clones account for under 2% of the sample. With regard to this clone: Its binding antigen is unknown. Per-base qualities were not stored, and no clone one base away is much larger.

The sequence was collected from a female donor in good health, enrolled as a control in a pregnancy study. The sample here was peripheral blood, taken in the first trimester of pregnancy. This receptor chain uses TRBV7-2 and TRBJ1-2; TRBD1 might be the D gene, on 5 matching bases. The sequenced DNA: TGTGCCAGCAGCTCCCCTTGGGGGGATAACTATGGCTACACCTTC. It encodes CASSSPWGDNYGYTF.